Following are 19 T cell receptor beta chains from one sample sequenced in a study of T cell responses to AZD1222 COVID-19 vaccine. Here immunoSEQ multiplex PCR was the method, and the copy in TCRdb shows in-frame clones only, minus some. The sample lists about 160,000 clones; about 90% were seen once. Sequenced here: peripheral blood, sampled on day 0 of AZD1222 vaccination. These receptors were obtained from an adult in good health.

V and J are TRBV30 and TRBJ1-4; D is perhaps TRBD1 (5 bases). V lost 6 bases and J 4 bases, leaving 9 bases between the germline ends. The CDR3 consists of 12 residues. Germline-derived CDR1 and CDR2 are GTSNPN and SVGIG (reference sequence). The CDR3 loop is CACDSRNEKLFF. The CDR3 DNA reads as TGTGCCTGTGACAGCCGTAATGAAAAACTGTTTTTT.

This clone was counted between two and nine times. The rearrangement links TRBV19 to TRBJ1-5; maybe TRBD1 (6 bases). This CDR3 comprises 15 residues. From germline, CDR1 is LNHDA and CDR2 SQIVND (reference sequence). With 2 bases removed from V and 6 bases from J, the gap between germline ends came to 14 bases. CDR3 residues: CASSISTAGAQPQHF. In DNA, the CDR3 is TGTGCCAGTAGTATATCGACCGCAGGGGCTCAGCCCCAGCATTTT.

The chain combines TRBV7-2 with TRBJ2-7, with D perhaps assigned TRBD1 or TRBD2 (6 bases each). V lost 7 bases and J 0 bases, leaving 19 bases between the germline ends. The germline gives CDR1 SGHTA, CDR2 FQGNSA. There are 16 residues in the CDR3. The CDR3: CASNPTGAPTSYEQYF. In nucleotides, the CDR3 is TGTGCCAGCAACCCCACGGGGGCTCCTACCTCCTACGAGCAGTACTTC.

This clone has only one observation. The chain links TRBV4-1 to TRBJ2-7; TRBD1 agrees at 7 bases. The CDR3 loop spans 15 amino acids. Trimming cost V 4 bases and J 6 bases; bases outside gene matches: 12. In germline, CDR1 is MGHRA, CDR2 YSYEKL. CDR3 in DNA: TGCGCCAGCAGCCCATCGACAGGGTCCAACTTCGAGCAGTACTTC. It translates to CASSPSTGSNFEQYF.

The chain uses TRBV28 and TRBJ1-6; 7 bases map to TRBD1. Germline loops: CDR1 MDHEN, CDR2 SYDVKM. The CDR3 consists of 17 residues. V lost 5 bases to trimming and J lost 3 bases; unmatched junction nucleotides: 10. The CDR3 reads CASSTPRTGGYNSPLHF. As DNA, the CDR3 is TGTGCCAGCAGTACCCCCAGGACAGGTGGCTATAATTCACCCCTCCACTTT.

This chain links TRBV11-3 with TRBJ2-7, with D perhaps TRBD2 (6 bases). Looked up from germline, CDR1 is SGHNT and CDR2 is YENEEA. Trimming took off 4 bases at V and 0 bases at J, with 7 bases between the two ends. This CDR3 has 13 residues. The CDR3 coding sequence is TGTGCCAGCAGCTCCGGGGGCTCCTACGAGCAGTACTTC. The encoded protein is CASSSGGSYEQYF.

This chain uses TRBV18 with TRBJ1-5; no definite D call. Germline assignment: CDR1 KGHSH and CDR2 LQKENI. Trimming took 4 bases from V and 5 from J, leaving 6 bases between them. The CDR3 sequence is 12 residues long. CDR3 amino acids: CASSHPDQPQHF. Written as DNA, the CDR3 is TGTGCCAGCTCACATCCCGATCAGCCCCAGCATTTT.

The chain joins TRBV27 to TRBJ1-6; unclear D gene. The V gene's germline CDR1 is MNHEY and CDR2 SMNVEV (reference sequence). V dropped 3 bases and J dropped 7 bases, with 7 bases sitting between them. CDR3 length: 13 residues. CDR3 amino acids: CASSFGGNSPLHF. CDR3 bases: TGTGCCAGCAGTTTTGGCGGAAATTCACCCCTCCACTTT.

J is TRBJ1-3 and V is TRBV9, with 7 bases aligning to TRBD1. With 3 bases clipped from V and 8 bases from J, the junction kept 8 bases outside the gene matches. Per the germline V gene, CDR1 is SGDLS and CDR2 is YYNGEE. The CDR3 consists of 14 residues. For the CDR3, the DNA is TGTGCCAGCAGCGGCAGGACAGGCTTCGACACCATATATTTT. Its translation: CASSGRTGFDTIYF.

The V and J genes are TRBV4-3 and TRBJ2-6, with unresolved D. In germline, CDR1 is LGHNA, CDR2 YSLEER. Trimming shortened V by 0 bases and J by 1 base, and 7 bases separated the two germline ends. This CDR3 has 16 residues. For the CDR3, the DNA is TGCGCCAGCAGCCAAGATATCGGGTCTGGGGCCAACGTCCTGACTTTC. Translating it yields CASSQDIGSGANVLTF.

The V call is TRBV6-5, the J call TRBJ2-7; D gene ambiguous. Germline V gene sequence: CDR1 MNHEY, CDR2 SVGAGI. Trimming took 5 bases from V and 3 from J, leaving 5 bases between them. The CDR3 length is 11 residues. The CDR3 DNA reads as TGTGCCAGCAGTAGCATCTACGAGCAGTACTTC. Protein sequence: CASSSIYEQYF.

This chain connects TRBV19 to TRBJ1-5; 12 bases line up with TRBD1. The CDR3 covers 19 residues. Germline CDR1 and CDR2: LNHDA and SQIVND (reference sequence). After removal of 0 bases from V and 7 bases from J, the junction contained 13 bases not matched to a gene. This chain's CDR3 is CASSIEARGTGGLLQPQHF. The CDR3, as DNA: TGTGCCAGTAGTATAGAAGCGAGGGGGACAGGGGGCCTCCTCCAGCCCCAGCATTTT.

The CDR3 spells CASSPLGSNREPAGYTF. CDR3 bases: TGTGCCAGCTCACCCCTAGGAAGCAACCGGGAGCCAGCTGGCTACACCTTC. The V and J genes are TRBV18 and TRBJ1-2; unclear D gene. The V end lost 3 bases, the J end lost 7 bases, and 24 bases lay between the germline ends. Germline CDR1 and CDR2: KGHSH and LQKENI. The length of the CDR3 is 17 residues.

The CDR3 nucleotides are TGTGCCACCCAATTTGGACAGAGTGAAGCTTTCTTT. This sequence encodes CATQFGQSEAFF. The chain recombines TRBV6-5 with TRBJ1-1; tentative D call: TRBD1 (6 bases). The V gene's germline CDR1 is MNHEY and CDR2 SVGAGI. The CDR3 is made up of 12 amino acids. V was cut by 10 bases and J by 7 bases, with 16 bases left in between.

V and J are TRBV5-4 and TRBJ2-2; 7 nucleotides agree with TRBD1. Per the germline V gene, CDR1 is SGHNT and CDR2 is YYREEE (reference sequence). The CDR3 is 15 amino acids. Trimming removed 1 base from V and 5 bases from J; junction bases left unmatched: 5. CDR3 sequence (DNA): TGTGCCAGCAGCTTGAAACAGGGGTTAACCGGGGAGCTGTTTTTT. This translates into CASSLKQGLTGELFF.

The chain recombines TRBV28 with TRBJ1-5; D is possibly TRBD1 (6 bases). The CDR3 has 15 amino acids. Germline-derived CDR1 and CDR2 are MDHEN and SYDVKM. The ends were cut back, 2 bases at V and 6 bases at J, with 14 bases in the middle. The CDR3 reads CASSLGGAKFQPQHF. CDR3 DNA: TGTGCCAGCAGTTTAGGGGGCGCAAAATTTCAGCCCCAGCATTTT.

The chain employs TRBV7-8 and TRBJ2-1; D not resolved. Trimming cost V 0 bases and J 3 bases, with 6 bases left between them. CDR1 SGHVS and CDR2 FQNEAQ come from the germline V gene. The CDR3 is made up of 14 amino acids. For the CDR3, the DNA is TGTGCCAGCAGCTTAGCGGGTAGCTACAATGAGCAGTTCTTC. Translation gives CASSLAGSYNEQFF.

The gene calls are TRBV10-1 and TRBJ2-2; D is unresolved. Trimming shortened V by 6 bases and J by 3 bases, and 14 bases separated the two germline ends. Germline assignment: CDR1 WNHNN and CDR2 SYGVQD (reference sequence). This CDR3 region has 15 residues. CDR3 loop: CASSPLDSDTGELFF. Here the CDR3 DNA reads TGCGCCAGCAGCCCCCTAGATTCGGACACCGGGGAGCTGTTTTTT.

The V and J genes are TRBV3-1 (or the pseudogene TRBV3-2) and TRBJ2-7; D is possibly TRBD2 (5 bases). The V end was cut by 1 base, the J end by 3 bases, with 16 bases between. The CDR3 has 16 amino acids. CDR1 is LGHDT and CDR2 is YNNKEL in the germline V gene (reference sequence). CDR3 protein: CASSQGAVGGNYEQYF. The CDR3 DNA sequence: TGTGCCAGCAGCCAAGGAGCGGTCGGCGGCAACTACGAGCAGTACTTC.